This T cell receptor beta chain was profiled in a study of cytomegalovirus exposure and HLA in healthy donors. Study as a whole: From HLA-typed donors, an early data release held about 85 million unique TCRs.

Germline assignment: CDR1 SGHRS and CDR2 YFSETQ. Trimming cost V 4 bases and J 5 bases; bases outside gene matches: 2. This CDR3 contains 12 residues. Notes on the study in general: Later on, a genetic analysis was performed. It linked a missense variant in DCLRE1C with V- and J-gene trimming of TCR beta. Analysis was performed later, and it showed HLA-associated TCR beta chains to be more clonally expanded than equally common others.

A word on this clone: What it binds is not known.

Primers for the PCR totalled 60 Vbeta and 13 Jbeta. TCRdb's table, derived via immunoSEQ multiplex PCR, lists solely in-frame clones and lacks some. The repertoire holds roughly 180,000 clones, approximately 84% seen once, with about 3% in the top ten. The source is a female donor in good health and CMV-seronegative. The gene calls are TRBV5-1 and TRBJ2-5, with 7 bases that match TRBD1. The sequencing sample was made of PBMCs. The CDR3: CASSAGGETQYF. The CDR3, as DNA: TGCGCCAGCAGCGCAGGGGGTGAGACCCAGTACTTC.